These T cell receptor beta chains were read from a single sample in a study of T cell responses to AZD1222 COVID-19 vaccine. TCRdb's table, derived via immunoSEQ multiplex PCR, lists solely in-frame clones and lacks some. The repertoire consists of 95,000 to 110,000 clones, with more than 80% occurring once and the leading ten covering 6.5% to 8%. The sequenced sample was peripheral blood, obtained on day 0 of AZD1222 vaccination. The source is an adult in good health. Each CDR3 is given with its conserved first and last residue. Fields, in order: CDR3 protein, CDR3 DNA, clone size, D gene, V gene, CDR3 length, J gene. A D gene is named only where the DNA matches it firmly. The size entry is marked missing in some rows and otherwise reads once, few, many or a size class.

cdr3_aa: CASSLGSWNTEAFF
cdr3_nt: TGCGCCAGCAGCTTGGGCAGTTGGAACACTGAAGCTTTCTTT
clone_size: NA
d_call: NA
v_call: TRBV5-1
cdr3_length: 14
j_call: TRBJ1-1

cdr3_aa: CASSDSNRALAFF
cdr3_nt: TGTGCCAGCAGTGATTCAAACAGGGCGTTGGCTTTCTTT
clone_size: once
d_call: NA
v_call: TRBV25-1
cdr3_length: 13
j_call: TRBJ1-1

cdr3_aa: CASSWDRGPYGYTF
cdr3_nt: TGTGCCAGCAGCTGGGACAGGGGGCCCTATGGCTACACCTTC
clone_size: few
d_call: TRBD1
v_call: TRBV7-9
cdr3_length: 14
j_call: TRBJ1-2

cdr3_aa: CASSFDRGTQPQHF
cdr3_nt: TGTGCCAGCAGCTTCGACAGGGGAACTCAGCCCCAGCATTTT
clone_size: NA
d_call: TRBD1
v_call: TRBV7-2
cdr3_length: 14
j_call: TRBJ1-5

cdr3_aa: CASSSAAGGTGELFF
cdr3_nt: TGTGCCAGCAGCTCTGCTGCGGGCGGCACCGGGGAGCTGTTTTTT
clone_size: few
d_call: NA
v_call: TRBV7-9
cdr3_length: 15
j_call: TRBJ2-2

cdr3_aa: CASSRRTSADGELFF
cdr3_nt: TGTGCCAGCAGCCGAAGGACTAGCGCGGACGGGGAGCTGTTTTTT
clone_size: NA
d_call: TRBD2
v_call: TRBV3-1/TRBV3-2
cdr3_length: 15
j_call: TRBJ2-2

cdr3_aa: CASSSRTSGSYEQYF
cdr3_nt: TGTGCCAGCAGCTCTCGGACTAGCGGAAGCTACGAGCAGTACTTC
clone_size: NA
d_call: TRBD2
v_call: TRBV7-9
cdr3_length: 15
j_call: TRBJ2-7

cdr3_aa: CASSAQLNYGYTF
cdr3_nt: TGTGCCAGCAGCGCACAGCTTAACTATGGCTACACCTTC
clone_size: NA
d_call: NA
v_call: TRBV13
cdr3_length: 13
j_call: TRBJ1-2

cdr3_aa: CASSPRQVGTHTEAFF
cdr3_nt: TGTGCCAGCTCACCACGACAGGTGGGCACACACACTGAAGCTTTCTTT
clone_size: NA
d_call: NA
v_call: TRBV18
cdr3_length: 16
j_call: TRBJ1-1

cdr3_aa: CAITIGQGLAGELFF
cdr3_nt: TGTGCCATCACCATCGGACAGGGTCTAGCCGGGGAGCTGTTTTTT
clone_size: NA
d_call: TRBD1
v_call: TRBV10-3
cdr3_length: 15
j_call: TRBJ2-2

cdr3_aa: CATSRGLVERNTGELFF
cdr3_nt: TGTGCCACCAGCAGAGGACTCGTAGAACGGAACACCGGGGAGCTGTTTTTT
clone_size: NA
d_call: NA
v_call: TRBV15
cdr3_length: 17
j_call: TRBJ2-2

cdr3_aa: CASSISGREREVVRGETQYF
cdr3_nt: TGTGCCAGTAGTATAAGCGGTCGGGAGCGGGAGGTAGTGAGAGGAGAGACCCAGTACTTC
clone_size: NA
d_call: TRBD2
v_call: TRBV19
cdr3_length: 20
j_call: TRBJ2-5

cdr3_aa: CASSSQGDYGYTF
cdr3_nt: TGTGCCAGCAGCTCTCAGGGAGACTATGGCTACACCTTC
clone_size: NA
d_call: NA
v_call: TRBV12-3/TRBV12-4
cdr3_length: 13
j_call: TRBJ1-2

cdr3_aa: CASSNSGSTYEQYF
cdr3_nt: TGTGCCAGCAGTAATAGCGGGAGTACCTACGAGCAGTACTTC
clone_size: NA
d_call: TRBD2
v_call: TRBV28
cdr3_length: 14
j_call: TRBJ2-7

cdr3_aa: CASSGDNPQETQYF
cdr3_nt: TGTGCCAGCAGCGGGGACAACCCCCAAGAGACCCAGTACTTC
clone_size: NA
d_call: NA
v_call: TRBV9
cdr3_length: 14
j_call: TRBJ2-5

cdr3_aa: CASLIRCQYF
cdr3_nt: TGCGCCAGCCTTATCCGGTGCCAGTACTTC
clone_size: NA
d_call: NA
v_call: TRBV23-1
cdr3_length: 10
j_call: TRBJ2-5

cdr3_aa: CASSDRSGLTYNEQFF
cdr3_nt: TGTGCCAGCAGTGACCGAAGCGGTCTGACCTACAATGAGCAGTTCTTC
clone_size: NA
d_call: NA
v_call: TRBV6-2/TRBV6-3
cdr3_length: 16
j_call: TRBJ2-1

cdr3_aa: CAIKGTGENTEAFF
cdr3_nt: TGTGCCATTAAGGGGACAGGTGAGAACACTGAAGCTTTCTTT
clone_size: NA
d_call: TRBD1
v_call: TRBV10-3
cdr3_length: 14
j_call: TRBJ1-1

cdr3_aa: CASSFGGSIQPQHF
cdr3_nt: TGTGCCAGCAGTTTTGGTGGCTCAATCCAGCCCCAGCATTTT
clone_size: NA
d_call: NA
v_call: TRBV28
cdr3_length: 14
j_call: TRBJ1-5

cdr3_aa: CASSLVQGAYGNTIYF
cdr3_nt: TGTGCCAGCAGCTTAGTACAGGGGGCTTACGGAAACACCATATATTTT
clone_size: once
d_call: TRBD1
v_call: TRBV7-6
cdr3_length: 16
j_call: TRBJ1-3

cdr3_aa: CASSSTGSAYGYTF
cdr3_nt: TGTGCCAGCAGCTCAACAGGGAGTGCGTATGGCTACACCTTC
clone_size: NA
d_call: NA
v_call: TRBV5-4
cdr3_length: 14
j_call: TRBJ1-2

cdr3_aa: CASSVVSQVVIGIAGELFF
cdr3_nt: TGTGCCAGCAGCGTAGTATCCCAGGTGGTAATTGGTATAGCCGGGGAGCTGTTTTTT
clone_size: NA
d_call: NA
v_call: TRBV9
cdr3_length: 19
j_call: TRBJ2-2

cdr3_aa: CASSIGTSGTNEQFF
cdr3_nt: TGTGCCAGCAGCATCGGGACTAGCGGGACAAATGAGCAGTTCTTC
clone_size: NA
d_call: TRBD2
v_call: TRBV7-3
cdr3_length: 15
j_call: TRBJ2-1

cdr3_aa: CASTRLPQHF
cdr3_nt: TGTGCCAGCACGCGGCTGCCCCAGCATTTT
clone_size: NA
d_call: NA
v_call: TRBV25-1
cdr3_length: 10
j_call: TRBJ1-5

cdr3_aa: CASSVGMAETQYF
cdr3_nt: TGTGCCAGCAGCGTAGGAATGGCAGAGACCCAGTACTTC
clone_size: NA
d_call: NA
v_call: TRBV9
cdr3_length: 13
j_call: TRBJ2-5

cdr3_aa: CASSQDLMRSGELFF
cdr3_nt: TGCGCCAGCAGCCAAGATTTGATGAGGTCGGGGGAGCTGTTTTTT
clone_size: NA
d_call: NA
v_call: TRBV4-1
cdr3_length: 15
j_call: TRBJ2-2

cdr3_aa: CASSLGTRPTSNEKLFF
cdr3_nt: TGCGCCAGCAGCTTGGGGACCAGGCCTACTTCTAATGAAAAACTGTTTTTT
clone_size: NA
d_call: NA
v_call: TRBV5-1
cdr3_length: 17
j_call: TRBJ1-4

cdr3_aa: CAISDTGTKTLHF
cdr3_nt: TGTGCCATCAGTGACACCGGGACAAAGACCCTCCACTTT
clone_size: NA
d_call: NA
v_call: TRBV10-3
cdr3_length: 13
j_call: TRBJ1-6